The clone carrying this T cell receptor (beta chain) occurred many times. The CDR3 regions of TCR beta were amplified from RNA transcripts. Using the HTBI primer set, a first-round RT-PCR was run on the TCR CDR3. In TCRdb, the multiplex PCR reads were re-called with MiXCR into one record per CDR3 protein. Of 300,000 to 400,000 distinct CDR3 sequences listed, about a fifth are singletons. The CDR3 spans 16 residues. Trimming removed 5 bases at V and 0 bases at J, with 15 bases between. Germline V gene sequence: CDR1 SGHAT, CDR2 FQNNGV. The sample is drawn from a study of T cells in Graves' hyperthyroidism and ophthalmopathy. Diagnoses were made from clinical symptoms, serum measures (thyroxine and TRAb), thyroid ultrasound and orbital computed tomography.

The receptor comes from a man aged 18 to 30 with Graves' ophthalmopathy. The material sequenced was blood. The chain carries TRBV11-2 and TRBJ2-3; D is undetermined. CDR3 loop: CASSVDRHESTDTQYF. CDR3 DNA sequence: TGTGCCAGCAGCGTCGATAGGCACGAGAGCACAGATACGCAGTATTTT.